The T cell receptor beta chain described here comes from a study of shared clonotypes between healthy human individuals. Findings of the study overall: Genetic and exposure-history diversity was limited by the small donor number.

The V and J ends lost 5 bases and 7 bases respectively, with 23 bases between them. Germline CDR1 SGHAT, CDR2 FQNNGV. CDR3 length: 16 residues. Each subset's genomic DNA was shared equally among a number of immunoSEQ plates. Using immunoSEQ multiplex PCR, the repertoire was profiled, and TCRdb retains in-frame clones only, with some absent. The sample holds about 2.1 million clones, around 93% seen once. As to this clone: Its target is unknown.

Naive-designated CD8 cells lacked CD45RO, were positively enriched for CCR7, and omitted terminally differentiated effector memory CD45RA+ cells. None of the donors, who were healthy HIV-negative adults, had recently had acute infections or vaccinations. The chain joins TRBV11-2 to TRBJ1-1; D may be TRBD1 (5 bases). The material sequenced was naive CD8+ T cells from PBMCs. This clonotype was obtained from a young man in good health. Some clones in this sample may be carry-over from other donors' samples. As DNA, the CDR3 is TGTGCCAGCAGCCTTTATCAGAGAGAGGGACCTCGTGAAGCTTTCTTT. Translation: CASSLYQREGPREAFF.